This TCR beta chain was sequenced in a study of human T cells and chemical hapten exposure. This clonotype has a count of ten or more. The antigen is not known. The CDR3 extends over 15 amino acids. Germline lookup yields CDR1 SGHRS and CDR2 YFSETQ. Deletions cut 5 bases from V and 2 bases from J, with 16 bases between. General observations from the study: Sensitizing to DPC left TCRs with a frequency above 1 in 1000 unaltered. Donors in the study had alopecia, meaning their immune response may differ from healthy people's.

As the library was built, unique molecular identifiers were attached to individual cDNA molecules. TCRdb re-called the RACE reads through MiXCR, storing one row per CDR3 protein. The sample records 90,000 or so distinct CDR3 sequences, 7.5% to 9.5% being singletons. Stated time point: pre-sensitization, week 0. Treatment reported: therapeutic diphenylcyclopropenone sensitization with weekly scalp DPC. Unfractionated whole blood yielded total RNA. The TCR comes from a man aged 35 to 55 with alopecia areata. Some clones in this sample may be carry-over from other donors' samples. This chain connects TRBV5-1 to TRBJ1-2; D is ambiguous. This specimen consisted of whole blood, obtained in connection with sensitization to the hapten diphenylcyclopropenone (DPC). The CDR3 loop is CASSRAGSQNYGYTF. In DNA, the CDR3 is TGCGCCAGCAGTCGGGCGGGCAGCCAGAACTATGGCTACACCTTC.